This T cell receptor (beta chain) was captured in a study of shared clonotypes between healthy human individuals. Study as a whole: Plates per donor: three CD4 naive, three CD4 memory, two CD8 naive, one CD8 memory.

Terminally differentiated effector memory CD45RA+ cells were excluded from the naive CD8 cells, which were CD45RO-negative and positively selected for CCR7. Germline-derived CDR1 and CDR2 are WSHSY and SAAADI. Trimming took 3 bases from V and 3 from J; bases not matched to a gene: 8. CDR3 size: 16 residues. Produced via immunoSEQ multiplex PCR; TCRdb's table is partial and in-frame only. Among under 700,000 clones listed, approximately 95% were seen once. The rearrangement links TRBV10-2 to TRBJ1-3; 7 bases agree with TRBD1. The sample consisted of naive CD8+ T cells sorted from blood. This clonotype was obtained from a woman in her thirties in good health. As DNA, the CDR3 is TGCGCCAGCAGTGACCAGGGGGAAATCTATGGAAACACCATATATTTT. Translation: CASSDQGEIYGNTIYF.